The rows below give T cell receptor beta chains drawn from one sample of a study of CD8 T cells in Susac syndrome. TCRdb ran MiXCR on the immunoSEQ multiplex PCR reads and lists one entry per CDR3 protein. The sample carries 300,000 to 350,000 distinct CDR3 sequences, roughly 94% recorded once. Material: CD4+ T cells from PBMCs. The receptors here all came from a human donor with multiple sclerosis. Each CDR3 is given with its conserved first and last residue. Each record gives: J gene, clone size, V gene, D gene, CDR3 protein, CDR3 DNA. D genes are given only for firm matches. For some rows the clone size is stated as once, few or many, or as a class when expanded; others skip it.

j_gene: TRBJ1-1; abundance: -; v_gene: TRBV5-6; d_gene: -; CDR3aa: CASSLALTGTNTEAFF; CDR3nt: TGTGCCAGCAGCTTGGCCTTGACAGGAACTAACACTGAAGCTTTCTTT
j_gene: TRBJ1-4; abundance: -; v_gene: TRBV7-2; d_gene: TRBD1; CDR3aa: CASSLVGTGGAGEKLFF; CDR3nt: TGTGCCAGCAGCTTAGTGGGGACAGGGGGCGCGGGTGAAAAACTGTTTTTT
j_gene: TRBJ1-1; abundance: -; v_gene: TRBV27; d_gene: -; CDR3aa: CASSSLGLNTEAFF; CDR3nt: TGTGCCAGCAGTTCGCTGGGCTTGAACACTGAAGCTTTCTTT
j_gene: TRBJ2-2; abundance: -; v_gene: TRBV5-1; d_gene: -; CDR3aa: CASSLGPSENTGELFF; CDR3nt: TGCGCCAGCAGCTTGGGGCCTAGCGAGAATACCGGGGAGCTGTTTTTT
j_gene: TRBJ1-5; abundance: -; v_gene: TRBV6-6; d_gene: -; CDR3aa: CASMGGRHQPQHF; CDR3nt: TGTGCCAGCATGGGGGGTCGCCATCAGCCCCAGCATTTT
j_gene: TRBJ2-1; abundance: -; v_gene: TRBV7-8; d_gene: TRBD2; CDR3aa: CASSLARWRGSSYNEQFF; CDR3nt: TGTGCCAGCAGCTTAGCGCGCTGGCGGGGGAGCTCCTACAATGAGCAGTTCTTC
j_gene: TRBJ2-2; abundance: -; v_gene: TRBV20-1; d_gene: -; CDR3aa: CSARRWWDTGELFF; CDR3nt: TGCAGTGCTAGGAGGTGGTGGGACACCGGGGAGCTGTTTTTT
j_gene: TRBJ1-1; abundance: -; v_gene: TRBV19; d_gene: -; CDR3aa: CASSIVAPMNTEAFF; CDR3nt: TGTGCCAGTAGTATAGTGGCGCCGATGAACACTGAAGCTTTCTTT
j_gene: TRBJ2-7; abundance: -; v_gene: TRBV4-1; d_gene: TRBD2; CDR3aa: CASSQYQTSGRVYEQYF; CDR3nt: TGCGCCAGCAGCCAATACCAGACTAGCGGGAGAGTCTACGAGCAGTACTTC
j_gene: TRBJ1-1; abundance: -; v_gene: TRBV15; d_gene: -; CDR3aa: CATSREGARTEAFF; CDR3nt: TGTGCCACCAGCCGGGAAGGGGCACGTACTGAAGCTTTCTTT
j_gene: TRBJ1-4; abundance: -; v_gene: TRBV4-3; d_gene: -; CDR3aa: CASSQDPGLTNEKLFF; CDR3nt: TGCGCCAGCAGCCAAGATCCAGGGCTAACTAATGAAAAACTGTTTTTT
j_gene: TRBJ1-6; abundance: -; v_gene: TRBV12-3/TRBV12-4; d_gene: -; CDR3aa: CASSSFFTGFGNSPLHF; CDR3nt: TGTGCCAGCAGTTCCTTCTTTACAGGGTTTGGGAATTCACCCCTCCACTTT
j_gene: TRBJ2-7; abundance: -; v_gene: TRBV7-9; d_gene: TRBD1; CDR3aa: CASSSLSTGGPYEQYF; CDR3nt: TGTGCCAGCAGCTCATTATCTACAGGGGGCCCCTACGAGCAGTACTTC
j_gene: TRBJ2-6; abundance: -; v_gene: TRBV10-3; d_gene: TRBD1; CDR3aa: CAISPRTGGAGANVLTF; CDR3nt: TGTGCCATCAGCCCCCGGACAGGGGGTGCTGGGGCCAACGTCCTGACTTTC
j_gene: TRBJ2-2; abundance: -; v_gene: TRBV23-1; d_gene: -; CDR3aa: CASSRDPQGGDTGELFF; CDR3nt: TGCGCCAGCAGCAGAGACCCCCAGGGGGGGGACACCGGGGAGCTGTTTTTT
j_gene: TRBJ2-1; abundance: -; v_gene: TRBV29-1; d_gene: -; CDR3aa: CSAPGDPYSEQFF; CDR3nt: TGCAGCGCCCCCGGTGACCCTTACAGTGAGCAGTTCTTC
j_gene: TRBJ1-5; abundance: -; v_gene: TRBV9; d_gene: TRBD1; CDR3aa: CASSVTGDSNQPQHF; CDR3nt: TGTGCCAGCAGCGTCACAGGGGATAGCAATCAGCCCCAGCATTTT
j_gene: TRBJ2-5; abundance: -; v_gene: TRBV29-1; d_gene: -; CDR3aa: CSVLATGGETQYF; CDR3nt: TGCAGCGTTTTGGCGACCGGTGGAGAGACCCAGTACTTC
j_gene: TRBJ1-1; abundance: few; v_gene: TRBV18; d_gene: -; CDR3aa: CASSSGTVNTEAFF; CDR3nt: TGTGCCAGCTCATCCGGGACGGTAAACACTGAAGCTTTCTTT
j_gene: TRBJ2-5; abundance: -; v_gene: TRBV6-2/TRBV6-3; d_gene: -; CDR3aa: CASRRPPDVRGTQYF; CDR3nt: TGTGCCAGCAGACGACCCCCGGACGTCCGGGGGACCCAGTACTTC
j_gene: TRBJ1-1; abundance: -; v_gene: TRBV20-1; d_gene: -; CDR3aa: CSARALYKGTEAFF; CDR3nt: TGCAGTGCTAGAGCGCTCTATAAGGGCACTGAAGCTTTCTTT
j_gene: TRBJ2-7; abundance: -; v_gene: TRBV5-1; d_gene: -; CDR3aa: CASSLGTLREEQYF; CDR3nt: TGCGCCAGCAGCCTCGGGACTCTCCGTGAAGAGCAGTACTTC
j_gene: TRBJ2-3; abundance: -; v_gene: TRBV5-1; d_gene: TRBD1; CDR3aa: CASSLFSAAGGADTQYF; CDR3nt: TGCGCCAGCAGCTTGTTCTCGGCCGCAGGGGGCGCGGATACGCAGTATTTT
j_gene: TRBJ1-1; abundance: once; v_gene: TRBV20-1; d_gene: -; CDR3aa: CSASTSYTEAFF; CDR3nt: TGCAGTGCGAGCACCAGTTACACTGAAGCTTTCTTT